What follows are 29 T cell receptor beta chains derived from one specimen sequenced in a study of beta chain features in type 1 diabetes. As every portion of the isolated RNA was reverse transcribed, the sequencing read expressed TCRB transcripts. Using immunoSEQ multiplex PCR, the repertoire was profiled, and TCRdb retains in-frame clones only, with some absent. The sample holds some 60,000 clones, roughly 60% seen once. The sample was Tregs from blood. Source of these receptors: a woman between 18 and 29 years old in good health.

The rearrangement uses TRBV6-1 and TRBJ2-5, with no clear D. The assigned J gene may be wrong: the sequence end matches TRBJ2-7 better. Germline-derived CDR1 and CDR2 are MNHNS and SASEGT. This CDR3 contains 16 residues. CDR3 protein: CASSENWARNGYEQYF. The CDR3 bases are TGTGCCAGCAGTGAAAATTGGGCGAGAAACGGCTACGAGCAGTACTTC.

V usage is TRBV29-1 and J usage is TRBJ2-7, with D possibly matching TRBD1 (5 bases). V lost 4 bases to trimming and J lost 6 bases, with 13 bases between them. The V gene's germline CDR1 is SQVTM and CDR2 ANQGSEA. The CDR3 totals 12 residues. The CDR3 nucleotides read TGCAGCGTTGGACTTCTTAGGGGCGAGCAGTACTTC. It translates to CSVGLLRGEQYF.

A few counts support this clone. The V and J genes are TRBV2 and TRBJ1-2; a possible D gene is TRBD1 (5 bases). V was pared by 6 bases and J by 7 bases, with 15 bases between. Germline V CDR1 and CDR2: SNHLY, FYNNEI. CDR3 length: 13 amino acids. CDR3 DNA: TGTGCCAGCAGAGCAGGGAGGGCTAGTGGCTACACCTTC. Translation: CASRAGRASGYTF.

This chain links TRBV29-1 with TRBJ2-4, with 8 bases identical to TRBD2. The V gene end was trimmed by 0 bases and the J gene end by 9 bases; junction bases not matched to a gene: 4. The CDR3 consists of 13 residues. Germline V gene sequence: CDR1 SQVTM, CDR2 ANQGSEA. The CDR3 DNA reads as TGCAGCGTTGAAGATTCGGGGGGGGCCATTCAGTACTTC. Its translation: CSVEDSGGAIQYF.

The genes are TRBV21-1 and TRBJ1-1; TRBD1 is taken as the D call from the table, unchecked against the DNA. TRBV21-1 is a recognized pseudogene. This CDR3 region has 13 residues. The CDR3 DNA sequence: TGTGCCAGCAGCCCGACAGGGATCACTGAAGCTTTCTTT. Amino acids: CASSPTGITEAFF.

The chain has TRBV19 and TRBJ1-5; TRBD1 is a possible D gene (6 bases). The ends were cut back, 8 bases at V and 4 bases at J, with 9 bases in the middle. The CDR3 loop spans 12 amino acids. Germline values: CDR1 LNHDA, CDR2 SQIVND (reference sequence). CDR3 in DNA: TGTGCCAGTGCGGACAGAAATCAGCCCCAGCATTTT. It yields the protein CASADRNQPQHF. Together with reference TRBV19 and TRBJ1-5, the CDR3 gives the full variable domain: DGGITQSPKYLFRKEGQNVTLSCEQNLNHDAMYWYRQDPGQGLRLIYYSQIVNDFQKGDIAEGYSVSREKKESFPLTVTSAQKNPTAFYLCASADRNQPQHFGDGTRLSIL.

This clone was detected only a few times. The chain couples TRBV11-2 to TRBJ2-1; TRBD2 aligns across 7 bases. The CDR3 length is 16 residues. Trimming cost V 2 bases and J 4 bases; bases outside gene matches: 8. CDR1 and CDR2 (germline): SGHAT, FQNNGV. The CDR3 loop reads CASSLNAGGGYNEQFF. CDR3 coding DNA: TGTGCCAGCAGCTTAAATGCCGGCGGGGGTTACAATGAGCAGTTCTTC. The full variable domain, its missing parts supplied by reference TRBV11-2 and TRBJ2-1, is EAGVAQSPRYKIIEKRQSVAFWCNPISGHATLYWYQQILGQGPKLLIQFQNNGVVDDSQLPKDRFSAERLKGVDSTLKIQPAKLEDSAVYLCASSLNAGGGYNEQFFGPGTRLTVL.

The rearrangement uses TRBV12-5 and TRBJ2-2, with TRBD2 identical over 7 bases. Germline V CDR1 and CDR2: LGHNT, FRNRAP. This CDR3 contains 17 residues. V was clipped by 0 bases and J by 2 bases; unmatched bases: 6. CDR3 in amino acids: CASGLVATSINTGELFF. CDR3 DNA sequence: TGTGCTAGTGGTTTGGTAGCGACTAGCATAAACACCGGGGAGCTGTTTTTT.

The J gene is TRBJ2-7, the V gene TRBV7-2, with D hard to call. V dropped 0 bases and J dropped 6 bases, with 12 bases sitting between them. CDR1 SGHTA and CDR2 FQGNSA come from the germline V gene. The CDR3 loop spans 14 amino acids. CDR3 sequence: CASSLAATRSEQYF. CDR3 nucleotides: TGTGCCAGCAGCTTAGCGGCGACACGAAGCGAGCAGTACTTC.

About this clone: Distinct nucleotide sequences in the sample also encode this CDR3. The rearrangement uses TRBV7-9 and TRBJ1-2; D is ambiguous. Germline V lookup: CDR1 SEHNR, CDR2 FQNEAQ (reference sequence). V dropped 5 bases and J dropped 7 bases, with 23 bases sitting between them. CDR3 length: 16 residues. The CDR3 loop is CASSPTGLARAGGYTF. The CDR3 DNA follows: TGTGCCAGCAGCCCGACGGGCCTGGCGAGGGCCGGTGGCTACACCTTC.

This chain connects TRBV6-5 to TRBJ1-3; D gene unclear. CDR3 length equals 15 residues. V lost 0 bases and J 3 bases, leaving 9 bases between the germline ends. CDR1 is MNHEY and CDR2 is SVGAGI in the germline V gene. This CDR3 reads CASSYSGRSGNTIYF. DNA of the CDR3: TGTGCCAGCAGTTACTCGGGGAGGAGTGGAAACACCATATATTTT.

This chain links TRBV6-5 with TRBJ2-2; the match to TRBD1 covers 8 bases. CDR1 and CDR2 from the germline V gene are MNHEY and SVGAGI. The CDR3 is 16 residues long. The trim removed 2 bases at V and 0 bases at J, leaving 2 bases unmatched. The CDR3 loop reads CASSYGDRPNTGELFF. CDR3 bases: TGTGCCAGCAGTTACGGGGACAGGCCGAACACCGGGGAGCTGTTTTTT.

This clone has a handful of counts. The chain joins TRBV5-1 to TRBJ2-1; D is perhaps TRBD2 (6 bases). The CDR3 has 16 residues. Trimming stripped 0 bases from V and 0 bases from J, with 10 bases between. CDR1 is SGHRS and CDR2 is YFSETQ in the germline V gene. The DNA for the CDR3 is TGCGCCAGCAGCTTGGACGCGGGAAGCTCCTACAATGAGCAGTTCTTC. Residues: CASSLDAGSSYNEQFF.

This clone was recorded only once. The CDR3: CASRVDRGSGELFF. For the CDR3, the DNA is TGTGCCAGCAGGGTGGACAGGGGGTCCGGGGAGCTGTTTTTT. V usage is TRBV6-6 and J usage is TRBJ2-2; 10 bases fit TRBD1. The CDR3 sequence is 14 residues long. Germline assignment: CDR1 MNHNY and CDR2 SVGAGI (reference sequence). J gave up 6 bases and V 6 bases, and 4 bases lay outside the gene matches.

The rearrangement joins TRBV5-1 to TRBJ2-5; the D gene is possibly TRBD2 (6 bases). The tail of the sequence fits TRBJ2-7 better, so the J call may be wrong. This CDR3 comprises 16 residues. The germline gives CDR1 SGHRS, CDR2 YFSETQ. DNA for the CDR3: TGCGCCAGCAGCTTGGCGCCTCTAGCGCAGATCTACGAGCAGTACTTC. It codes for CASSLAPLAQIYEQYF.

This rearrangement joins TRBV11-2 to TRBJ1-1, with D uncertain. The germline gives CDR1 SGHAT, CDR2 FQNNGV. V lost 1 base and J lost 6, with 9 bases in between. The CDR3 extends over 13 amino acids. DNA of the CDR3: TGTGCCAGCAGCTTAGTGAACCAGGCTGAAGCTTTCTTT. Residues: CASSLVNQAEAFF. Using reference TRBV11-2 and TRBJ1-1 for the parts outside the CDR3, the full variable domain is EAGVAQSPRYKIIEKRQSVAFWCNPISGHATLYWYQQILGQGPKLLIQFQNNGVVDDSQLPKDRFSAERLKGVDSTLKIQPAKLEDSAVYLCASSLVNQAEAFFGQGTRLTVV.

The chain is built from TRBV5-5 and TRBJ2-7; 7 bases match TRBD2. CDR3 length equals 14 residues. Germline CDR1 is SGHKS and CDR2 is YYEKEE (reference sequence). J was trimmed by 5 bases and V by 3 bases; bases with no gene match: 8. CDR3 in amino acids: CASSWGGTENEQYF. As DNA, the CDR3 is TGTGCCAGCAGCTGGGGGGGAACAGAAAACGAGCAGTACTTC.

The chain joins TRBV5-1 to TRBJ2-5; TRBD2 matches at 8 bases. The CDR3 consists of 13 residues. CDR1 is SGHRS and CDR2 is YFSETQ in the germline V gene. The V segment lost 2 bases and the J segment 4 bases; nucleotides outside the gene matches: 1. The CDR3 protein is CASSFTSGETQYF. The CDR3 DNA is TGCGCCAGCAGCTTCACTAGCGGAGAGACCCAGTACTTC.

The chain joins TRBV6-6 to TRBJ2-5; D might be TRBD2 (6 bases). This CDR3 has 13 residues. Trimming pared 8 bases from V and 5 bases from J, leaving 15 bases between. Germline V gives CDR1 MNHNY, CDR2 SVGAGI (reference sequence). This chain's CDR3 is CASWRGWRETQYF. The CDR3 DNA reads as TGTGCCAGCTGGCGGGGATGGAGGGAGACCCAGTACTTC.

This clone was observed a handful of times. This chain links TRBV5-1 with TRBJ2-1; D remains unclear. With 3 bases removed from V and 8 bases from J, the gap between germline ends came to 9 bases. The CDR3 totals 12 residues. Germline loops: CDR1 SGHRS, CDR2 YFSETQ. The CDR3 DNA reads TGCGCCAGCAGCTCTACCTCGGATGAGCAGTTCTTC. Translating it yields CASSSTSDEQFF. Full variable domain (rest looked up from reference TRBV5-1 and TRBJ2-1): KAGVTQTPRYLIKTRGQQVTLSCSPISGHRSVSWYQQTPGQGLQFLFEYFSETQRNKGNFPGRFSGRQFSNSRSEMNVSTLELGDSALYLCASSSTSDEQFFGPGTRLTVL.

This CDR3 is CATARESSGNTIYF. CDR3 coding DNA: TGTGCCACCGCGAGGGAGAGCTCTGGAAACACCATATATTTT. This chain uses TRBV10-3 with TRBJ1-3; D ambiguous. V was clipped by 10 bases and J by 0 bases, with 13 bases between them. Germline assignment: CDR1 ENHRY and CDR2 SYGVKD. There are 14 residues in the CDR3.

A few counts support this clone. The CDR3 protein is CATAQGSTNEKLFF. The CDR3 DNA reads as TGTGCCACCGCGCAGGGGTCGACTAATGAAAAACTGTTTTTT. The V and J genes are TRBV19 and TRBJ1-4, with a weak D call TRBD1 (6 bases). Germline CDR1 and CDR2: LNHDA and SQIVND (reference sequence). V was trimmed by 10 bases and J by 2 bases, leaving 14 bases between them. The CDR3 covers 14 residues.

V is TRBV5-1 and J is TRBJ2-2; unclear D gene. This CDR3 region has 14 residues. The germline V gene has CDR1 SGHRS and CDR2 YFSETQ. The V end was cut by 3 bases, the J end by 4 bases, with 10 bases between. The CDR3 region is CASSSKAITGELFF. As DNA, the CDR3 is TGCGCCAGCAGCTCCAAAGCGATCACCGGGGAGCTGTTTTTT. The variable domain in full, completed from reference TRBV5-1 and TRBJ2-2, reads KAGVTQTPRYLIKTRGQQVTLSCSPISGHRSVSWYQQTPGQGLQFLFEYFSETQRNKGNFPGRFSGRQFSNSRSEMNVSTLELGDSALYLCASSSKAITGELFFGEGSRLTVL.

On this clone: Relative to the germline gene, one junction end is altered; a read error may explain this. The chain links TRBV27 to TRBJ1-1; TRBD1 matches at 11 bases. CDR3 length equals 16 residues. Per germline, CDR1 MNHEY and CDR2 SMNVEV (reference sequence). CDR3 nucleotides: TGTGCCAGCGGTTTCAACTTGGGACAGGGGGATATAAACGCTTTCTTT. Encoded protein: CASGFNLGQGDINAFF.

V is TRBV10-3 and J is TRBJ2-7; 7 nucleotides match TRBD2. The CDR3 totals 14 residues. With 4 bases clipped from V and 5 bases from J, the junction kept 8 bases outside the gene matches. From germline, CDR1 is ENHRY and CDR2 SYGVKD. Here the CDR3 reads CAISGGDREDEQYF. CDR3 sequence (DNA): TGTGCCATCAGTGGGGGGGACCGGGAGGACGAGCAGTACTTC.

CDR3 region: CASSLYQGNTEAFF. The CDR3 nucleotides read TGTGCCAGCAGCTTATACCAGGGAAACACTGAAGCTTTCTTT. The chain has TRBV7-9 and TRBJ1-1; TRBD1 might be the D (5 bases). Trimming pared 2 bases from V and 2 bases from J, leaving 9 bases between. The CDR3 runs 14 residues. Germline V gives CDR1 SEHNR, CDR2 FQNEAQ (reference sequence).

V usage is TRBV7-6 and J usage is TRBJ1-6, with D possibly being TRBD1 (5 bases). Trimming shortened V by 5 bases and J by 6 bases, and 11 bases separated the two germline ends. The V gene's germline CDR1 is SGHVS and CDR2 FNYEAQ. This CDR3 spans 14 amino acids. The CDR3 region has the DNA TGTGCCAGCAGCCCTAGACAGAGTAATTCACCCCTCCACTTT. Translating it yields CASSPRQSNSPLHF.

This chain connects TRBV9 to TRBJ2-1; 10 bases are shared with TRBD2. After removal of 2 bases from V and 4 bases from J, the junction contained 9 bases not matched to a gene. CDR1 and CDR2 (germline): SGDLS, YYNGEE. This CDR3 is 17 amino acids long. CDR3 nucleotide sequence: TGTGCCAGCAGCGTGTCCATAGCGGGGGGCTTTTACAATGAGCAGTTCTTC. This codes for CASSVSIAGGFYNEQFF.

The chain employs TRBV27 and TRBJ1-3, with a possible D match to TRBD1 (6 bases). V lost 8 bases and J 2 bases, leaving 10 bases between the germline ends. Per the germline V gene, CDR1 is MNHEY and CDR2 is SMNVEV (reference sequence). The CDR3 covers 13 residues. CDR3 residues: CASWGRTGNTIYF. DNA of the CDR3: TGTGCCAGCTGGGGGCGAACTGGAAACACCATATATTTT.